This T cell receptor beta chain was sequenced in a study of monozygotic twins with inflammatory bowel disease (dated by TCRdb to between 2019 and 2020). Background on the whole study: The complete study included roughly 30 monozygotic twin pairs: 19 IBD-discordant Danish pairs and nine German pairs, of which four were IBD-concordant and five were IBD-discordant. Disease-associated traits were sought mainly through comparisons between IBD patients and their genetically identical healthy co-twins within discordant pairs. Each individual had, on average, about 151 000 unique TCRalpha sequences and 181 000 unique TCRbeta sequences available for analysis.

The library was prepared using 5' RACE. Each TCR library was prepared from around 3,200 ng of total RNA. For each sample, cDNA synthesis was carried out in eight separate reactions using SMARTScribe reverse transcriptase. During cDNA synthesis, template switching introduced unique molecular identifiers that contained a 6-nucleotide sample barcode. Two nested PCRs of about 16 and 10 cycles amplified the TCRalpha and TCRbeta cDNA, and bead purification followed each PCR. Before amplification, cDNA was treated with uracil DNA-glycosylase and purified using the QIAquick PCR purification kit. The second PCR added Illumina TruSeq-compatible adapters along with sample-specific barcodes. Library quality and concentration were assessed using TapeStation and Qubit, and 5 to 6 ng of each library was pooled. Pooled libraries were sequenced on an Illumina HiSeq2500 single-index Rapid Run with 2 x 100 bp reads and custom sequencing primers. As for how the authors treated the data: PCR and sequencing errors were corrected by UMI-based consensus assembly using MiGEC version 1.2.6. MiXCR version 2.1.1 was used for V(D)J alignment, clonotype assembly and CDR3 extraction. To normalise gene usage, clonotype sharing and MAIT/NKT TCR abundance, the top 1000, 10 000 and 20 000 clonotypes in each sample were analysed. Diversity was computed as the inverse Simpson index with the vegan R package after downsampling to 27 000 UMIs. Paired Mann-Whitney U tests on discordant twin pairs were used, with Benjamini-Hochberg multiple-testing correction. Each entry corresponds to one CDR3 protein sequence from reads that TCRdb reprocessed, and DNA is not given. The authors' filters were not applied to this entry. Per the sample table, the count is around 97,000 distinct CDR3 sequences. About 2% of the sample lies in the top ten.

From each donor, a roughly 2.5 ml peripheral blood sample was drawn into PAXgene tubes and stored at -80 degrees C. Without any T cell sorting, total RNA was extracted from whole blood using the PAXgene blood miRNA kit on an automated QIAcube. Deep TCRalpha and TCRbeta repertoire profiling with unique molecular barcoding was performed on peripheral blood of monozygotic twin pairs concordant or discordant for inflammatory bowel disease. Smoking habits were recorded for all twin pairs, and individuals were classified as current, former or never smokers. About this clonotype: It lacks a known antigen.

The germline V gene encodes CDR1 KGHSH and CDR2 LQKENI. From cysteine to phenylalanine, the CDR3 is 15 amino acids long. DNA is not on record. What the work shows at the level of the full study, not this receptor alone: The results gave no support for a single strong signal or clonotype linked to IBD. Repertoire similarity did not differ between concordant and discordant twins, which could be due to limited statistical power. IBD patients shared fewer clonotypes with other individuals than healthy twins did, most markedly in patients showing signs of disease activity. Different T cell subtypes could not be distinguished in the analysis. Background noise and inter-individual variability may have been introduced into the repertoires by the differing immunosuppressive treatments among patients. TCRbeta repertoire diversity, by inverse Simpson index, was decreased in IBD patients compared with their healthy co-twins.

This sequence was found in a human donor with ulcerative colitis or Crohn's disease, or a healthy co-twin of an affected twin (not recorded which). The rearrangement combines TRBV18 with TRBJ2-4; TCRdb designates TRBD1, a call that cannot be tested without DNA. The sample taken for sequencing was blood. The CDR3 in this case is CASSPLQGSKNIQYF.